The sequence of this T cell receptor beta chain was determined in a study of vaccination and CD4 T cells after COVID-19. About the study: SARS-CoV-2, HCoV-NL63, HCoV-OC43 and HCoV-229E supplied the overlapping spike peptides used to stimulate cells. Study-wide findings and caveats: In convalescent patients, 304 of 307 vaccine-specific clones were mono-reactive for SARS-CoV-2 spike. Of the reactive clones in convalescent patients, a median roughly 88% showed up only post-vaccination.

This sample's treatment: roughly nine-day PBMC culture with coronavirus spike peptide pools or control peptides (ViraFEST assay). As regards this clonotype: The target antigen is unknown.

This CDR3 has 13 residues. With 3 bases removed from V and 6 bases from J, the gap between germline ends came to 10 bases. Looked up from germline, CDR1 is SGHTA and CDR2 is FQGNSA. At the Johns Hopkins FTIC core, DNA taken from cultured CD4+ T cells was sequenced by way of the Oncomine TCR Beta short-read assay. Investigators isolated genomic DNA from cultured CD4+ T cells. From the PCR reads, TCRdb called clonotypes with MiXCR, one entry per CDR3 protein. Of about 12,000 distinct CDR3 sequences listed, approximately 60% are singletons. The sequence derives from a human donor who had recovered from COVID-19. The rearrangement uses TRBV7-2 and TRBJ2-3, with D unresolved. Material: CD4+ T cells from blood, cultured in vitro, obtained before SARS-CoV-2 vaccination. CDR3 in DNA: TGTGCCAGCAGCTTTGAGTATGCCGATACGCAGTATTTT. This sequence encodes CASSFEYADTQYF.